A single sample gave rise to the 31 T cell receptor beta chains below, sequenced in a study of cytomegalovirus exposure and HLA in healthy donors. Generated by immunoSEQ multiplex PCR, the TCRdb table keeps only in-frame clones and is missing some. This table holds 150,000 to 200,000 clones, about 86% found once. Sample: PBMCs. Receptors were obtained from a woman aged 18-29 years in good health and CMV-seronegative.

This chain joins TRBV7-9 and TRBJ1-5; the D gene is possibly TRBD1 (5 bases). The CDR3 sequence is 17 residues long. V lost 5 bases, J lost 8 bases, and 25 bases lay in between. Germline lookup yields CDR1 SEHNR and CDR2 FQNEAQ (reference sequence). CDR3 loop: CASSRMVDLVGPEPQHF. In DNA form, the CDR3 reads TGTGCCAGCAGCCGTATGGTTGACCTGGTGGGGCCGGAGCCCCAGCATTTT.

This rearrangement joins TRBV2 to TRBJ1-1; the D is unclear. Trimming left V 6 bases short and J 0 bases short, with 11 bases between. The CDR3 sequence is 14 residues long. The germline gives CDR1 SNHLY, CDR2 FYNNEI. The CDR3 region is CASSTDIVNTEAFF. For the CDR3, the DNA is TGTGCCAGCAGCACTGATATAGTGAACACTGAAGCTTTCTTT.

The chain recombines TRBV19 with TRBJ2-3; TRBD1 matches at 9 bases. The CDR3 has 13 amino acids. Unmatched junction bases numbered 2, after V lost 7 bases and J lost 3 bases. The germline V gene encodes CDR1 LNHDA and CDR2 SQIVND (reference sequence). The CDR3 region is CASTGTGTDTQYF. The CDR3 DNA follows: TGTGCCAGTACCGGGACAGGGACAGATACGCAGTATTTT.

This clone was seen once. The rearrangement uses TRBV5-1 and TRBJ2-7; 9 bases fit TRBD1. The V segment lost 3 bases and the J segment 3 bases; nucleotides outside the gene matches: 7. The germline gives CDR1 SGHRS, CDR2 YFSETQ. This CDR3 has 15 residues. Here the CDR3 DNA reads TGCGCCAGCAGCTCCGGACAGGGGCCGTTCTACGAGCAGTACTTC. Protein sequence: CASSSGQGPFYEQYF.

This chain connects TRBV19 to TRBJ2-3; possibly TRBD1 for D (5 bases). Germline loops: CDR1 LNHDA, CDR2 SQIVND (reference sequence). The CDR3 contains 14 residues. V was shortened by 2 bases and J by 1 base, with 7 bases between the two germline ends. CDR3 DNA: TGTGCCAGTAGTATAATCAGGGGCACAGATACGCAGTATTTT. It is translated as CASSIIRGTDTQYF.

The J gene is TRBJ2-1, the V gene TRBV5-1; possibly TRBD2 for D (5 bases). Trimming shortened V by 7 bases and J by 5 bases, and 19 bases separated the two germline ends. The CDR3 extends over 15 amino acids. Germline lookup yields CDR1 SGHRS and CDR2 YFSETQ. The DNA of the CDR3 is TGCGCCAGCTCCAGGTTAGAGGGAGTCGACAATGAGCAGTTCTTC. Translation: CASSRLEGVDNEQFF.

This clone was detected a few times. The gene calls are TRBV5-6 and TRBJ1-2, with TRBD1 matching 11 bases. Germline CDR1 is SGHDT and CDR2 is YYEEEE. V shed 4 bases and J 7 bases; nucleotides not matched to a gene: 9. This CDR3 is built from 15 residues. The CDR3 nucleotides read TGTGCCAGCAGCCCACCGGGACAGGGGGTGATTGGCTACACCTTC. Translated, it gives CASSPPGQGVIGYTF.

The CDR3 reads CASSIGPGRGVRDTQYF. The CDR3 nucleotides are TGCGCCAGCAGCATTGGACCGGGGCGGGGGGTGAGAGATACGCAGTATTTT. V is TRBV5-1 and J is TRBJ2-3; TRBD2 agrees at 8 bases. V trimming: 4 bases; J trimming: 5 bases; junction bases outside the gene matches: 15. This CDR3 contains 17 residues. CDR1 is SGHRS, CDR2 YFSETQ, per germline. Looking up the rest from reference TRBV5-1 and TRBJ2-3 gives the full variable domain: KAGVTQTPRYLIKTRGQQVTLSCSPISGHRSVSWYQQTPGQGLQFLFEYFSETQRNKGNFPGRFSGRQFSNSRSEMNVSTLELGDSALYLCASSIGPGRGVRDTQYFGPGTRLTVL.

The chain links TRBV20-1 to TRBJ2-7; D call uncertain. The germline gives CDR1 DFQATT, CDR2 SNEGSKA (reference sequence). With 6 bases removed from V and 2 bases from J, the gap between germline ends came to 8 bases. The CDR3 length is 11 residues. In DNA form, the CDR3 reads TGCAGTGCCCCGGGTCCCTACGAGCAGTACTTC. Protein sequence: CSAPGPYEQYF.

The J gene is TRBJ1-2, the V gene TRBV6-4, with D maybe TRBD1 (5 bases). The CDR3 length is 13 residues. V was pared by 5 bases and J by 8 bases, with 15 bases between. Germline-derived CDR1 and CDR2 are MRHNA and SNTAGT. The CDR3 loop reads CASSRERGDGYTF. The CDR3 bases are TGTGCCAGCAGTCGAGAGCGGGGGGACGGCTACACCTTC.

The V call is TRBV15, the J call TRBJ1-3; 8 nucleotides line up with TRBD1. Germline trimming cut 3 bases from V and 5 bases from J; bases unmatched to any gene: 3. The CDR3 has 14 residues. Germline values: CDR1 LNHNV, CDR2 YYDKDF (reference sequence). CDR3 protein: CATSRDRDRNTIYF. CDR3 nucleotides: TGTGCCACCAGCAGGGACAGGGATCGAAACACCATATATTTT.

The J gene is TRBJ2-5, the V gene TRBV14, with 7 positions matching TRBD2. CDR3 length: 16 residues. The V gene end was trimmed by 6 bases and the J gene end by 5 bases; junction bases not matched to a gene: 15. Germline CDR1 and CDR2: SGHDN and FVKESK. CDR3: CASRRGSGTGEETQYF. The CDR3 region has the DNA TGTGCCAGCAGAAGAGGGAGCGGGACGGGGGAGGAGACCCAGTACTTC.

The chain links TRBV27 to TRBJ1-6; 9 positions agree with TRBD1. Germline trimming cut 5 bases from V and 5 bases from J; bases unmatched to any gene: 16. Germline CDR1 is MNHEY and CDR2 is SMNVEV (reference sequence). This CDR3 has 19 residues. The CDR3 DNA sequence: TGTGCCAGCAGTGTCGAAAGATACACACAGGGGGCTCATAATTCACCCCTCCACTTT. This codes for CASSVERYTQGAHNSPLHF.

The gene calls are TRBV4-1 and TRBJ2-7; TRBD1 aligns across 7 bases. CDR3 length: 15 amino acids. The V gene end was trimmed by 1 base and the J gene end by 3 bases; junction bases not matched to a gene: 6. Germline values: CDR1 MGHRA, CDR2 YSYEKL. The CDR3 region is CASSQGFSGGYEQYF. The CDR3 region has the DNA TGCGCCAGCAGCCAAGGGTTTTCAGGGGGCTACGAGCAGTACTTC.

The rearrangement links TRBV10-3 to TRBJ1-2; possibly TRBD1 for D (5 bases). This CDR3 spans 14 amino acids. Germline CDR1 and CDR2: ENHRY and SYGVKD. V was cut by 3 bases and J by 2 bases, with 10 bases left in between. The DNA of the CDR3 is TGTGCCATCAGTGATACGGAGGGGAACTATGGCTACACCTTC. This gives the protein CAISDTEGNYGYTF.

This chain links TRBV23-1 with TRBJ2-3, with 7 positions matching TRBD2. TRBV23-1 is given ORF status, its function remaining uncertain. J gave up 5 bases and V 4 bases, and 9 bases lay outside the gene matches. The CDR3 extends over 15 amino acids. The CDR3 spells CASSPFLAVLDTQYF. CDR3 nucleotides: TGCGCCAGCAGTCCTTTTCTAGCGGTCCTAGATACGCAGTATTTT.

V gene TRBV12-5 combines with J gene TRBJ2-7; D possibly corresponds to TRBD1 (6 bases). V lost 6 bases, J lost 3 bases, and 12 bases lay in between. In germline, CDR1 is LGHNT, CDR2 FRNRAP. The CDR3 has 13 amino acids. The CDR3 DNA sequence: TGTGCTAGTGGCTGGGACAATCTCTACGAGCAGTACTTC. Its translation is CASGWDNLYEQYF.

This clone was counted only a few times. Here the CDR3 DNA reads TGTGCCAGCAGACTCGGGACAGGGGGAGGACCGGGCTATGGCTACACCTTC. Translated, it gives CASRLGTGGGPGYGYTF. V and J are TRBV5-6 and TRBJ1-2, with TRBD1 matching over 11 bases. Germline V lookup: CDR1 SGHDT, CDR2 YYEEEE. J lost 4 bases, V lost 5 bases, and 13 bases had no gene match. This CDR3 has 17 amino acids.

CDR3 sequence reads: CASSRQEQNEQFF. The CDR3 region has the DNA TGTGCCAGCTCCCGACAGGAGCAAAATGAGCAGTTCTTC. The chain joins TRBV18 to TRBJ2-1; perhaps TRBD1 as D (6 bases). Germline loops: CDR1 KGHSH, CDR2 LQKENI. The CDR3 contains 13 residues. Trimming removed 6 bases from V and 7 bases from J, with 13 bases in between.

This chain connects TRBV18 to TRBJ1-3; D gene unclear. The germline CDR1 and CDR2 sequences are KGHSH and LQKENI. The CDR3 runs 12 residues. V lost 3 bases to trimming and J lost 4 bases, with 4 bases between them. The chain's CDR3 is CASSPLGNTIYF. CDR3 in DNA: TGTGCCAGCTCACCCCTAGGAAACACCATATATTTT.

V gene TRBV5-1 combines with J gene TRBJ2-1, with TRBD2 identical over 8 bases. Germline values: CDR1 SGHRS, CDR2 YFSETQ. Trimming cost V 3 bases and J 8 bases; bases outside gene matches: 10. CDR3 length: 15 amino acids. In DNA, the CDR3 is TGCGCCAGCAGCTACCAGCGCGGGGGGTCGGATGAGCAGTTCTTC. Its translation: CASSYQRGGSDEQFF.

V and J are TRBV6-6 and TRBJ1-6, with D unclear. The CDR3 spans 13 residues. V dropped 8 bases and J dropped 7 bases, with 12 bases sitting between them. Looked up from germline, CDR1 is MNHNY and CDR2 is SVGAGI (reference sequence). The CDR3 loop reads CASSRGVNSPLHF. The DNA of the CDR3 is TGTGCCAGCTCCCGGGGAGTAAATTCACCCCTCCACTTT.

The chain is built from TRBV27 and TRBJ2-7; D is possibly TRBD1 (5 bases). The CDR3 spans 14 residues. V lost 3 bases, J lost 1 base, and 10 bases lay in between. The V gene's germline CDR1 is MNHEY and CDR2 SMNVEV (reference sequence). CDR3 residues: CASSLGHGSYEQYF. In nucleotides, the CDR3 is TGTGCCAGCAGTTTGGGGCACGGATCCTACGAGCAGTACTTC.

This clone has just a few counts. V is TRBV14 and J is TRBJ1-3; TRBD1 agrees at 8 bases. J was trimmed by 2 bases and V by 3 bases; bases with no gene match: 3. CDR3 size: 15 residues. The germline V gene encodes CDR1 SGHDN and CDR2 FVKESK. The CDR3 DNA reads TGTGCCAGCAGCCACCTGGACAGGGCTGGAAACACCATATATTTT. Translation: CASSHLDRAGNTIYF. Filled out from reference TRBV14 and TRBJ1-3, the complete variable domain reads EAGVTQFPSHSVIEKGQTVTLRCDPISGHDNLYWYRRVMGKEIKFLLHFVKESKQDESGMPNNRFLAERTGGTYSTLKVQPAELEDSGVYFCASSHLDRAGNTIYFGEGSWLTVV.

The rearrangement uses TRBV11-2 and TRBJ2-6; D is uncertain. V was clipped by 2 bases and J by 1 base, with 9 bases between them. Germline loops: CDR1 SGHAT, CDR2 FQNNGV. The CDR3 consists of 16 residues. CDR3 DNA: TGTGCCAGCAGCTTATCGGAGAGGTCTGGGGCCAACGTCCTGACTTTC. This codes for CASSLSERSGANVLTF. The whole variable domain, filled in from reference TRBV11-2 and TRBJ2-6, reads EAGVAQSPRYKIIEKRQSVAFWCNPISGHATLYWYQQILGQGPKLLIQFQNNGVVDDSQLPKDRFSAERLKGVDSTLKIQPAKLEDSAVYLCASSLSERSGANVLTFGAGSRLTVL.

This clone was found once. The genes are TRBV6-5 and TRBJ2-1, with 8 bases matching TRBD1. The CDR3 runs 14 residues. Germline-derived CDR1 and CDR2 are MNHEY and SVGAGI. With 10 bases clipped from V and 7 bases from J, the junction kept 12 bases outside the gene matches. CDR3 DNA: TGTGCCACCCAGAACAGGGGGGACGGGAATGAGCAGTTCTTC. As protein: CATQNRGDGNEQFF.

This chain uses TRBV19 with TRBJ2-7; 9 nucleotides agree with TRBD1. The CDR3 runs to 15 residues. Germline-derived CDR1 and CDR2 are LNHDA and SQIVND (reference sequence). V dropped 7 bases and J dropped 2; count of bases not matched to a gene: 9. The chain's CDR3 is CASTLGQGTTYEQYF. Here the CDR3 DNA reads TGTGCCAGTACCTTAGGACAGGGGACAACCTACGAGCAGTACTTC.

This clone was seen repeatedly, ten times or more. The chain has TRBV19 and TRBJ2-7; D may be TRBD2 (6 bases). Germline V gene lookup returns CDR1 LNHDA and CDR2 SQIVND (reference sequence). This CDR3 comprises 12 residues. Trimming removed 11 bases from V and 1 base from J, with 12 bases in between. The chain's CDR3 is CAGSGTSYEQYF. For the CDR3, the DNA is TGTGCCGGATCCGGGACTTCCTACGAGCAGTACTTC.

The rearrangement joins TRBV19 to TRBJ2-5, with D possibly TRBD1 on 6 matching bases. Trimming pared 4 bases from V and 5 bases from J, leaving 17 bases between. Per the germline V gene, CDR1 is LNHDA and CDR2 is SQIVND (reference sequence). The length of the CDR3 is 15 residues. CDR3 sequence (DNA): TGTGCCAGTAGTAACAGGGTTGCGATGAGGGAGACCCAGTACTTC. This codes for CASSNRVAMRETQYF.

The CDR3 loop is CASSRASGANVLTF. The DNA of the CDR3 is TGTGCCAGCTCACGCGCCTCTGGGGCCAACGTCCTGACTTTC. The V and J genes are TRBV18 and TRBJ2-6; D gene unclear. The CDR3 contains 14 residues. Germline V gene data show CDR1 as KGHSH and CDR2 as LQKENI. Trimming took off 4 bases at V and 0 bases at J, with 4 bases between the two ends.

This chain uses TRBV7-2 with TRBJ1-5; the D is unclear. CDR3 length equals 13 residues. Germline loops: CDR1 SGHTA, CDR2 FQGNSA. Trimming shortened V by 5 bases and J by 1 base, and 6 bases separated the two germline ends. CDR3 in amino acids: CASSPQSNQPQHF. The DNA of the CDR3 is TGTGCCAGCAGCCCCCAGAGCAATCAGCCCCAGCATTTT. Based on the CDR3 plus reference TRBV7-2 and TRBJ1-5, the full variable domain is GAGVSQSPSNKVTEKGKDVELRCDPISGHTALYWYRQSLGQGLEFLIYFQGNSAPDKSGLPSDRFSAERTGGSVSTLTIQRTQQEDSAVYLCASSPQSNQPQHFGDGTRLSIL.